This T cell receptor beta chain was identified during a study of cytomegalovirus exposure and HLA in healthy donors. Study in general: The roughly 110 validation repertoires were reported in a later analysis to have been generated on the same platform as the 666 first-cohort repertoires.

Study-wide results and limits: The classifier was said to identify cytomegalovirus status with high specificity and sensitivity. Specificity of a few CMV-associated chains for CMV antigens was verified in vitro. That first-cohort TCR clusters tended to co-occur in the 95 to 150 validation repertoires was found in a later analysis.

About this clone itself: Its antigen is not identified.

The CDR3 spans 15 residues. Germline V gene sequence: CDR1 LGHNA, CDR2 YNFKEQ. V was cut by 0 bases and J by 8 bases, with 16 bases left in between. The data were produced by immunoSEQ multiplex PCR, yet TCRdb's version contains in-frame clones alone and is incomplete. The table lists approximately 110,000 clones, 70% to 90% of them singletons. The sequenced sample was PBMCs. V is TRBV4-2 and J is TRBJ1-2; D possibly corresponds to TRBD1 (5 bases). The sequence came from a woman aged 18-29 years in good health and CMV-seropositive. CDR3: CASSQDGREIDGYTF. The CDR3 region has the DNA TGTGCCAGCAGCCAAGATGGCAGGGAAATCGACGGCTACACCTTC.